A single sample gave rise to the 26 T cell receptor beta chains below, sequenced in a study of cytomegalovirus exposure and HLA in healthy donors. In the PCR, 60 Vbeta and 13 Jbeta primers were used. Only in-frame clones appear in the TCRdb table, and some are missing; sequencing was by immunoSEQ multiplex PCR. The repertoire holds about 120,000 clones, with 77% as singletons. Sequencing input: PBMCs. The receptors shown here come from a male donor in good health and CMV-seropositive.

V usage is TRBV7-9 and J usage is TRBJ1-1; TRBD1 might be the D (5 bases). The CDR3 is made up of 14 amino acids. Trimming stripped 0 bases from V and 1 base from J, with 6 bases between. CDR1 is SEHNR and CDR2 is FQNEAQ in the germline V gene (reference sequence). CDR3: CASSLAGGNTEAFF. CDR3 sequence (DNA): TGTGCCAGCAGCTTAGCGGGGGGGAACACTGAAGCTTTCTTT. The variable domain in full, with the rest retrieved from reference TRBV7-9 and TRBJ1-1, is DTGVSQNPRHKITKRGQNVTFRCDPISEHNRLYWYRQTLGQGPEFLTYFQNEAQLEKSRLLSDRFSAERPKGSFSTLEIQRTEQGDSAMYLCASSLAGGNTEAFFGQGTRLTVV.

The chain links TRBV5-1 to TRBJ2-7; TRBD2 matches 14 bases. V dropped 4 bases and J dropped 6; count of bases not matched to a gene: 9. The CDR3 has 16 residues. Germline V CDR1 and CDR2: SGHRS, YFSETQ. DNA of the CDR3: TGCGCCAGCAGCCCCGCCGGACTAGCGGGAGGTGCCGAGCAGTACTTC. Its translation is CASSPAGLAGGAEQYF. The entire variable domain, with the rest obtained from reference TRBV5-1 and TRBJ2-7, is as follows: KAGVTQTPRYLIKTRGQQVTLSCSPISGHRSVSWYQQTPGQGLQFLFEYFSETQRNKGNFPGRFSGRQFSNSRSEMNVSTLELGDSALYLCASSPAGLAGGAEQYFGPGTRLTVT.

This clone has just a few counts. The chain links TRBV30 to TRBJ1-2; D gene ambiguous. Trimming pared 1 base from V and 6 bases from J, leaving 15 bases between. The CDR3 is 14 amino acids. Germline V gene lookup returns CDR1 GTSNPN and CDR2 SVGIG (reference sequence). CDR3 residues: CAWSGGASFNGYTF. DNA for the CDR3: TGTGCCTGGAGTGGTGGAGCCAGTTTTAATGGCTACACCTTC.

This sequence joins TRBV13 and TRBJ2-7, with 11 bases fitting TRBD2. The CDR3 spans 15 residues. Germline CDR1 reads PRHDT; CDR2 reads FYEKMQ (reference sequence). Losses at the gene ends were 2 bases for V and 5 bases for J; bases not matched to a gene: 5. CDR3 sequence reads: CASSLISGRGNEQYF. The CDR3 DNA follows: TGTGCCAGCAGCTTAATTAGCGGGAGGGGCAACGAGCAGTACTTC.

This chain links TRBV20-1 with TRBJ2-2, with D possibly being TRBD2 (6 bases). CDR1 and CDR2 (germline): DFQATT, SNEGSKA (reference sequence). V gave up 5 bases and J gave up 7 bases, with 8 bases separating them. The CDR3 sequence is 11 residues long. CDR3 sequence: CSAWGVGELFF. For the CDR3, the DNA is TGCAGTGCTTGGGGGGTCGGGGAGCTGTTTTTT.

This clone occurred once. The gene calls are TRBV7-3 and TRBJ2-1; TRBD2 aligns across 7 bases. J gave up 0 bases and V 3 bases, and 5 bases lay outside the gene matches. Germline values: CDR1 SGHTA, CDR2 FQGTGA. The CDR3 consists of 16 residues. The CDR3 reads CASSFSRETSYNEQFF. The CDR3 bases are TGTGCCAGCAGCTTTTCGCGGGAGACCTCCTACAATGAGCAGTTCTTC.

CDR3 protein: CASSNRGMGNQPQHF. Here the CDR3 DNA reads TGTGCCAGCAGTAACAGGGGCATGGGCAATCAGCCCCAGCATTTT. The gene calls are TRBV27 and TRBJ1-5; TRBD1 agrees at 7 bases. The CDR3 contains 15 residues. J gave up 2 bases and V 5 bases, and 6 bases lay outside the gene matches. Germline CDR1 is MNHEY and CDR2 is SMNVEV (reference sequence).

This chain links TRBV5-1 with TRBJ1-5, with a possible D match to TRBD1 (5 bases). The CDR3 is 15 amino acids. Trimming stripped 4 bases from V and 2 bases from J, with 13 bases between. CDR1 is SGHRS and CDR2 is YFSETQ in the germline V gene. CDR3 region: CASSPTGGGNQPQHF. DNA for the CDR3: TGCGCCAGCAGCCCCACCGGAGGGGGCAATCAGCCCCAGCATTTT.

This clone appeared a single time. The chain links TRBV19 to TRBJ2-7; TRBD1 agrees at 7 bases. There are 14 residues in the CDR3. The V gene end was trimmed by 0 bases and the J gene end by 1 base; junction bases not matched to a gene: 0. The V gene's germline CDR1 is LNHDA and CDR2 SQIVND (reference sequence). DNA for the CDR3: TGTGCCAGTAGTATAGAGGACAGGTCCTACGAGCAGTACTTC. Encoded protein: CASSIEDRSYEQYF.

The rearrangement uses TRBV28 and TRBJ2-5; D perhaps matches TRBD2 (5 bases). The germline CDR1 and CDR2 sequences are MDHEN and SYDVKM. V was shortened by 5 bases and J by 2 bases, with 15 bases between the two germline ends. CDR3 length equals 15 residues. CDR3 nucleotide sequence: TGTGCCAGCAGTCCTCGGAGGATTGGTCAAGAGACCCAGTACTTC. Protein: CASSPRRIGQETQYF. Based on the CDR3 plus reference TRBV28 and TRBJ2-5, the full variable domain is DVKVTQSSRYLVKRTGEKVFLECVQDMDHENMFWYRQDPGLGLRLIYFSYDVKMKEKGDIPEGYSVSREKKERFSLILESASTNQTSMYLCASSPRRIGQETQYFGPGTRLLVL.

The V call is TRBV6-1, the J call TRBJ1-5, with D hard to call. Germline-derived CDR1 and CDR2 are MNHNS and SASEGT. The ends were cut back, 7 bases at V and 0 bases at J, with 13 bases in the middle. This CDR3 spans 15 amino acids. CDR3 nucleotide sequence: TGTGCCAGCACCCGGGAGCCTAATAGCAATCAGCCCCAGCATTTT. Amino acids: CASTREPNSNQPQHF.

The CDR3 protein is CASSGGQGGDEQYF. The CDR3 DNA follows: TGTGCCAGCAGTGGTGGACAGGGGGGAGACGAGCAGTACTTC. The chain has TRBV6-1 and TRBJ2-7; 10 bases are a match to TRBD1. The CDR3 contains 14 residues. Trimming cost V 4 bases and J 5 bases; bases outside gene matches: 5. CDR1 is MNHNS and CDR2 is SASEGT in the germline V gene.

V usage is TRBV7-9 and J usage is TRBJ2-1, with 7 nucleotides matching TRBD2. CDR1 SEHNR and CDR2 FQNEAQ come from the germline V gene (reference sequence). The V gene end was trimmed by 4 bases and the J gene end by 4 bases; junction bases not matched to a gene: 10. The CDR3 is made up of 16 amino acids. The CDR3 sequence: CASSSLRLADYNEQFF. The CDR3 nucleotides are TGTGCCAGCAGCTCACTTCGGCTAGCGGATTACAATGAGCAGTTCTTC.

The CDR3 spells CASSSLLRDRGREQYF. CDR3 bases: TGTGCCAGCAGCTCCCTTCTCCGGGACAGGGGGCGCGAGCAGTACTTC. The chain employs TRBV11-2 and TRBJ2-7; 12 positions agree with TRBD1. CDR1 and CDR2 from the germline V gene are SGHAT and FQNNGV. The CDR3 consists of 16 residues. V trimming: 4 bases; J trimming: 6 bases; junction bases outside the gene matches: 10.

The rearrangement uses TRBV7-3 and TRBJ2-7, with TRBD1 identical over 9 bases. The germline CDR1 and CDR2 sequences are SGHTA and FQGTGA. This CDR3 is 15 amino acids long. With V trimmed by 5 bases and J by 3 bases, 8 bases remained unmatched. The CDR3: CASSTGTGIGYEQYF. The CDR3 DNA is TGTGCCAGCAGCACCGGGACAGGGATAGGCTACGAGCAGTACTTC.

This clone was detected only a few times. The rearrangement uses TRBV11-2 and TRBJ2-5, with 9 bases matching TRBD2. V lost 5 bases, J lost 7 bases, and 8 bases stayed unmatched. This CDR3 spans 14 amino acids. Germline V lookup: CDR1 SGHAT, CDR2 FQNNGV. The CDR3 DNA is TGTGCCAGCAGCCCCCCGGGACTAGCAGCGACCCAGTACTTC. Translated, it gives CASSPPGLAATQYF.

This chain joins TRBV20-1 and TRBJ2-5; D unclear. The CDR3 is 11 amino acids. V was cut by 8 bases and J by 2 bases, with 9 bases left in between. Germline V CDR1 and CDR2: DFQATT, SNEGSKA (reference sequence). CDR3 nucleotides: TGCAGTCCCGTACAGCAAGAGACCCAGTACTTC. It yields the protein CSPVQQETQYF.

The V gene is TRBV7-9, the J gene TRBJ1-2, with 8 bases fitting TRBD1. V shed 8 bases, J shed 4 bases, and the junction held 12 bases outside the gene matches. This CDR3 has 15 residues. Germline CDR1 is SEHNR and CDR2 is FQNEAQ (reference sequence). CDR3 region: CASSGGTGRSYGYTF. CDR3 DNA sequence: TGTGCCAGCTCCGGAGGGACAGGTCGGAGCTATGGCTACACCTTC.

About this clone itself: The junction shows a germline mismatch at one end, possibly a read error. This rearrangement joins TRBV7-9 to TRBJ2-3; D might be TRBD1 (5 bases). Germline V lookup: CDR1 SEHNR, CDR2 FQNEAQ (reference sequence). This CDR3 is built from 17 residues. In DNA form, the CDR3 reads TGTTCCAGCAGCTCGACCCTCCAGGGAATTTCAACAGATACGCAGTATTTT. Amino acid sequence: CSSSSTLQGISTDTQYF.

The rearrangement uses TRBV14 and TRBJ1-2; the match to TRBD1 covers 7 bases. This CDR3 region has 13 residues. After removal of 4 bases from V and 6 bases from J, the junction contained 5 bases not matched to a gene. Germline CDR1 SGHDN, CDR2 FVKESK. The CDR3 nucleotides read TGTGCCAGCAGCCCCAACAGGGGTGATGGCTACACCTTC. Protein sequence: CASSPNRGDGYTF.

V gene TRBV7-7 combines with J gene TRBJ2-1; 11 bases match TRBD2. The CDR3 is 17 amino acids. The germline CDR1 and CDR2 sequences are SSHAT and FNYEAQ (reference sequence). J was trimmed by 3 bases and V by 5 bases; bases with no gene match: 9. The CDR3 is CASSTPLLAGDYNEQFF. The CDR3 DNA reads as TGTGCCAGCAGCACACCATTACTAGCGGGGGACTACAATGAGCAGTTCTTC.

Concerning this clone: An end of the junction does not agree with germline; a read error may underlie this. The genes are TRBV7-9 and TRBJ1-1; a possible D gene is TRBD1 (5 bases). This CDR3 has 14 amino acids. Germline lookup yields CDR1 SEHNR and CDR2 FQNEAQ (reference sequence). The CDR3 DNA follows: TGTTCCAGCAGCTTACAGGCGTCGAACACTGAAGCTTTCTTT. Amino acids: CSSSLQASNTEAFF.

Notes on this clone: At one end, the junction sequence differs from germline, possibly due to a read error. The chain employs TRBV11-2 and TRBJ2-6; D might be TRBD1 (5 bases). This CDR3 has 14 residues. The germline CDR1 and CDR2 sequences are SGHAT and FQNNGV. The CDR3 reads CASSPISGANGLTF. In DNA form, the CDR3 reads TGTGCCAGCAGCCCCATATCTGGGGCCAACGGCCTGACTTTC.

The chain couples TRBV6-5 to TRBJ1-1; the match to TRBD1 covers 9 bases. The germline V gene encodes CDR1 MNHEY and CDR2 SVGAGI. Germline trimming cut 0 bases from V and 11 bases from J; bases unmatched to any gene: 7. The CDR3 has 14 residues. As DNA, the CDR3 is TGTGCCAGCAGTTACTCATCGGGACAGGGTGATGCTTTCTTT. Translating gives CASSYSSGQGDAFF.

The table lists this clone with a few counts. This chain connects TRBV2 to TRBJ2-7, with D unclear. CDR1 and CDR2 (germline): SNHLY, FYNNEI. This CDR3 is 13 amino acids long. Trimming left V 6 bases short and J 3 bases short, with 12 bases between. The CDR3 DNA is TGTGCCAGCAGCCCCGGCGGTTTCTACGAGCAGTACTTC. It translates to CASSPGGFYEQYF.

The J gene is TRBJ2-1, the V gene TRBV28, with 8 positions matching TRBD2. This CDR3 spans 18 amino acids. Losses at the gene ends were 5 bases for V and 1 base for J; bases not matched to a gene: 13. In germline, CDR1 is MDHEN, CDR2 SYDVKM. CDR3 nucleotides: TGTGCCAGCAGTGGAGTGAAAGAGCGGGAGAGGTCCTACAATGAGCAGTTCTTC. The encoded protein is CASSGVKERERSYNEQFF.